The 30 T cell receptor beta chains given below trace back to one sample, sequenced in a study of patients and donors after allogeneic stem cell transplantation. TCRdb reprocessed the RT-PCR reads via MiXCR and lists one record per CDR3 protein. The data show roughly 190,000 distinct CDR3 sequences, around two fifths seen once. Source material: blood, either unsorted or a sorted T cell fraction (not recorded which). These receptors were taken from a human donor who was either an allogeneic HSCT recipient or a stem cell or donor lymphocyte infusion donor (not recorded which). It is not recorded whose cells these are; they may come from a transplant donor.

J is TRBJ1-1 and V is TRBV19; no reliable D call. Germline loops: CDR1 LNHDA, CDR2 SQIVND (reference sequence). Deletions cut 5 bases from V and 1 base from J, with 11 bases between. The length of the CDR3 is 14 residues. In nucleotides, the CDR3 is TGTGCCAGTAGTGATTATGTGGGGAACACTGAAGCTTTCTTT. Its translation is CASSDYVGNTEAFF.

This chain's CDR3 is CASSYDGGLSVLNTEAFF. CDR3 nucleotide sequence: TGTGCCAGCAGTTACGATGGAGGACTCTCAGTACTGAACACTGAAGCTTTCTTT. This rearrangement joins TRBV6-2 or TRBV6-3 to TRBJ1-1; D remains unclear. V was cut by 2 bases and J by 0 bases, with 19 bases left in between. CDR1 and CDR2 (germline): MNHEY, SVGEGT. The length of the CDR3 is 18 residues.

This rearrangement joins TRBV2 to TRBJ2-2; no firm D call. The CDR3 extends over 12 amino acids. The germline CDR1 and CDR2 sequences are SNHLY and FYNNEI. The ends were cut back, 8 bases at V and 5 bases at J, with 9 bases in the middle. CDR3 sequence reads: CASEEFTGELFF. The CDR3 DNA is TGTGCCAGCGAGGAGTTTACCGGGGAGCTGTTTTTT. The variable domain in full, completed from reference TRBV2 and TRBJ2-2, reads EPEVTQTPSHQVTQMGQEVILRCVPISNHLYFYWYRQILGQKVEFLVSFYNNEISEKSEIFDDQFSVERPDGSNFTLKIRSTKLEDSAMYFCASEEFTGELFFGEGSRLTVL.

This chain connects TRBV25-1 to TRBJ2-1; 11 bases line up with TRBD2. Per the germline V gene, CDR1 is MGHDK and CDR2 is SYGVNS. V was pared by 4 bases and J by 5 bases, with 10 bases of the junction left unmatched. The CDR3 length is 17 residues. The CDR3 DNA follows: TGTGCCAGCAGTGTACCGTCTATAGCGGGAGGGGACAATGAGCAGTTCTTC. Translation: CASSVPSIAGGDNEQFF.

The rearrangement links TRBV5-5 to TRBJ2-1; no definite D call. Looked up from germline, CDR1 is SGHKS and CDR2 is YYEKEE (reference sequence). V gave up 1 base and J gave up 4 bases, with 3 bases separating them. The CDR3 sequence is 12 residues long. CDR3 sequence reads: CASSLSYNEQFF. The CDR3 DNA sequence: TGTGCCAGCAGCTTGAGTTACAATGAGCAGTTCTTC. Full variable domain (missing parts from reference TRBV5-5 and TRBJ2-1): DAGVTQSPTHLIKTRGQQVTLRCSPISGHKSVSWYQQVLGQGPQFIFQYYEKEERGRGNFPDRFSARQFPNYSSELNVNALLLGDSALYLCASSLSYNEQFFGPGTRLTVL.

The rearrangement links TRBV4-2 to TRBJ2-7, with TRBD1 identical over 9 bases. The CDR3 is 15 residues long. J gave up 13 bases and V 1 base, and 14 bases lay outside the gene matches. CDR1 and CDR2 from the germline V gene are LGHNA and YNFKEQ. The CDR3 loop reads CASSQGPFTGTGSYF. CDR3 in DNA: TGTGCCAGCAGCCAAGGACCTTTCACGGGGACAGGGAGCTACTTC.

This clonotype was seen more than once but under ten times. V gene TRBV4-3 combines with J gene TRBJ1-2, with 8 bases matching TRBD1. V lost 1 base to trimming and J lost 7 bases; unmatched junction nucleotides: 11. This CDR3 comprises 16 residues. Germline V lookup: CDR1 LGHNA, CDR2 YSLEER. This CDR3 reads CASSQGVSGQVFGYTF. Here the CDR3 DNA reads TGCGCCAGCAGCCAAGGTGTGTCGGGACAGGTTTTTGGCTACACCTTC.

The rearrangement links TRBV7-2 to TRBJ2-1; 7 positions agree with TRBD1. The germline gives CDR1 SGHTA, CDR2 FQGNSA. The junction had 7 bases not matched to a gene; V was cut back by 6 bases and J by 5 bases. The CDR3 spans 14 residues. The CDR3 DNA reads as TGTGCCAGCAGTGTGGACAGGTCAAACAATGAGCAGTTCTTC. This translates into CASSVDRSNNEQFF.

CDR3 sequence (DNA): TGCAGTGCTAGTGACCTAGTGTGGTATCACACTGAAGCTTTCTTT. Translating it yields CSASDLVWYHTEAFF. The chain is built from TRBV20-1 and TRBJ1-1, with D uncertain. Deletions cut 3 bases from V and 3 bases from J, with 17 bases between. Germline CDR1 is DFQATT and CDR2 is SNEGSKA (reference sequence). This CDR3 has 15 residues.

The chain has TRBV5-6 and TRBJ2-5; 15 nucleotides line up with TRBD2. The CDR3 runs to 17 residues. V was clipped by 4 bases and J by 4 bases; unmatched bases: 8. The germline V gene encodes CDR1 SGHDT and CDR2 YYEEEE. The DNA for the CDR3 is TGTGCCAGCAGCCCGGGACTAGCGGGAGGTGAAGGAGAGACCCAGTACTTC. It translates to CASSPGLAGGEGETQYF.

There are a few counts of this clonotype. The CDR3 loop reads CASSFPQGGNTIYF. CDR3 in DNA: TGTGCCAGCAGTTTCCCACAGGGAGGAAACACCATATATTTT. V and J are TRBV28 and TRBJ1-3, with D possibly being TRBD1 (6 bases). CDR1 is MDHEN and CDR2 is SYDVKM in the germline V gene. The V gene lost 3 bases and the J gene lost 4 bases, with 10 bases spanning the gap. This CDR3 is built from 14 residues.

This clonotype was counted between two and nine times. Its ends do not fully match the called genes, so a read error is possible. The chain links TRBV5-6 to TRBJ1-2; D call uncertain. The CDR3 has 13 amino acids. Germline V CDR1 and CDR2: SGHDT, YYEEEE. In DNA, the CDR3 is TGTGCCAGCGGCTTGACTGGAAACTATGGCTACACCTTC. Protein sequence: CASGLTGNYGYTF.

The chain carries TRBV6-6 and TRBJ1-5; 7 bases line up with TRBD1. With V trimmed by 5 bases and J by 4 bases, 11 bases remained unmatched. In germline, CDR1 is MNHNY, CDR2 SVGAGI (reference sequence). The CDR3 contains 16 residues. The CDR3 DNA sequence: TGTGCCAGCAGTGCCTCGGGACAGCGGGCAAATCAGCCCCAGCATTTT. As protein: CASSASGQRANQPQHF.

CDR3 residues: CASSPGTFNNEQFF. CDR3 DNA: TGTGCCAGCAGTCCTGGGACTTTTAACAATGAGCAGTTCTTC. The chain recombines TRBV12-3 or TRBV12-4 with TRBJ2-1; D might be TRBD2 (6 bases). V lost 5 bases and J 5 bases, leaving 13 bases between the germline ends. CDR3 length: 14 residues.

The V gene is TRBV3-1, the J gene TRBJ1-2; no firm D call. CDR1 and CDR2 from the germline V gene are LGHDT and YNNKEL (reference sequence). The germline V and J ends were trimmed by 0 bases and 2 bases, with 4 bases remaining between them. There are 13 residues in the CDR3. The CDR3: CASSQDKNYGYTF. The CDR3 coding sequence is TGTGCCAGCAGCCAAGACAAGAACTATGGCTACACCTTC.

This sequence joins TRBV19 and TRBJ1-1; 8 bases are shared with TRBD1. This CDR3 spans 15 amino acids. Losses at the gene ends were 2 bases for V and 4 bases for J; bases not matched to a gene: 6. Germline lookup yields CDR1 LNHDA and CDR2 SQIVND (reference sequence). The DNA for the CDR3 is TGTGCCAGTAGTATATACGGGCAGGGGGCCACTGAAGCTTTCTTT. This sequence encodes CASSIYGQGATEAFF.

This clonotype has only a few counts. The chain recombines TRBV28 with TRBJ1-2; D might be TRBD1 (5 bases). Germline-derived CDR1 and CDR2 are MDHEN and SYDVKM. The CDR3 loop spans 14 amino acids. Trimming removed 8 bases from V and 0 bases from J, with 13 bases in between. CDR3 loop: CASRNSGANYGYTF. DNA for the CDR3: TGTGCCAGCCGCAACTCGGGGGCTAACTATGGCTACACCTTC.

The chain links TRBV11-3 to TRBJ2-1; D perhaps matches TRBD2 (6 bases). The length of the CDR3 is 17 residues. Per the germline V gene, CDR1 is SGHNT and CDR2 is YENEEA. V dropped 5 bases and J dropped 10 bases, with 27 bases sitting between them. The CDR3 sequence: CASSLSTVGRLDLEQFF. The CDR3 coding sequence is TGTGCCAGCAGCCTCTCCACCGTGGGGAGACTAGACCTAGAGCAGTTCTTC.

CDR3 amino acids: CASSPLRQGIIPGYTF. The CDR3 coding sequence is TGTGCCAGCAGTCCACTGAGACAGGGGATTATCCCTGGCTACACCTTC. J is TRBJ1-2 and V is TRBV12-3 or TRBV12-4; 8 bases are shared with TRBD1. There are 16 residues in the CDR3. V trimming: 5 bases; J trimming: 7 bases; junction bases outside the gene matches: 15.

Only one count was recorded for this clonotype. J is TRBJ2-3 and V is TRBV20-1, with D perhaps being TRBD1 or TRBD2 (6 bases each). This CDR3 comprises 14 residues. Germline V gene sequence: CDR1 DFQATT, CDR2 SNEGSKA (reference sequence). V lost 3 bases, J lost 5 bases, and 15 bases lay in between. The CDR3 DNA sequence: TGCAGTGCTAGTGGGGAGAGGGGGGAAGATACGCAGTATTTT. It specifies CSASGERGEDTQYF.

The chain combines TRBV29-1 with TRBJ2-7; the match to TRBD2 covers 12 bases. Germline lookup yields CDR1 SQVTM and CDR2 ANQGSEA. The CDR3 covers 14 residues. V was clipped by 7 bases and J by 1 base; unmatched bases: 5. The CDR3 sequence: CSAAGTSGSYEQYF. CDR3 in DNA: TGCAGCGCCGCCGGGACTAGCGGGTCCTACGAGCAGTACTTC.

The chain uses TRBV5-1 and TRBJ1-1; D remains unclear. The V gene's germline CDR1 is SGHRS and CDR2 YFSETQ. CDR3 length: 13 amino acids. V shed 4 bases and J shed 1 base, with 8 bases lying between them. Here the CDR3 reads CASSPPQNTEAFF. As DNA, the CDR3 is TGCGCCAGCAGCCCACCCCAGAACACTGAAGCTTTCTTT.

In its sample, this clonotype was seen a few times. The chain combines TRBV6-6 with TRBJ1-4; a possible D gene is TRBD1 (5 bases). Trimming stripped 2 bases from V and 2 bases from J, with 6 bases between. Germline-derived CDR1 and CDR2 are MNHNY and SVGAGI (reference sequence). This CDR3 region has 14 residues. CDR3 DNA sequence: TGTGCCAGCAGTTACAGGGGCACTAATGAAAAACTGTTTTTT. Protein: CASSYRGTNEKLFF.

This clonotype was seen just once. The chain uses TRBV4-3 and TRBJ2-3; 7 positions agree with TRBD2. This CDR3 region has 20 residues. J lost 2 bases, V lost 0 bases, and 17 bases had no gene match. Germline V CDR1 and CDR2: LGHNA, YSLEER. CDR3 region: CASSQEVGGPAPHLTDTQYF. The CDR3 DNA sequence: TGCGCCAGCAGCCAAGAGGTGGGAGGGCCGGCGCCTCACCTCACAGATACGCAGTATTTT.

This clonotype has more than one count but fewer than ten. This chain joins TRBV12-3 or TRBV12-4 and TRBJ1-2; D is possibly TRBD1 (5 bases). CDR3 length equals 13 residues. V was trimmed by 8 bases and J by 4 bases, leaving 14 bases between them. Here the CDR3 DNA reads TGTGCCAGCCGGGGGGAGCCAATCTATGGCTACACCTTC. This sequence encodes CASRGEPIYGYTF.

This clonotype was seen only once. The chain joins TRBV6-8 to TRBJ2-3; tentatively, D is TRBD2 (6 bases). CDR3 length: 14 amino acids. Germline-derived CDR1 and CDR2 are MNHGY and SAAAGT. The V end lost 11 bases, the J end lost 7 bases, and 22 bases lay between the germline ends. Written as DNA, the CDR3 is TGTGCCCTGTGGCTGGGGACGGGGAGGAATACGCAGTATTTT. Translating gives CALWLGTGRNTQYF.

In its sample, this clonotype was seen a few times. This rearrangement joins TRBV6-2 or TRBV6-3 to TRBJ1-1; 9 bases are a match to TRBD1. V lost 4 bases, J lost 3 bases, and 3 bases stayed unmatched. Germline CDR1 MNHEY, CDR2 SVGEGT. The CDR3 runs to 14 residues. The CDR3 nucleotides read TGTGCCAGCAGTTCACAGGGGGCGGACACTGAAGCTTTCTTT. Amino acids: CASSSQGADTEAFF.

The chain joins TRBV27 to TRBJ2-1, with TRBD2 matching over 10 bases. Germline CDR1 MNHEY, CDR2 SMNVEV (reference sequence). The CDR3 totals 13 residues. V shed 8 bases and J 4 bases; nucleotides not matched to a gene: 2. DNA of the CDR3: TGTGCCAGCGGACTAGCGGAATACAATGAGCAGTTCTTC. Protein: CASGLAEYNEQFF.

This clonotype was counted between two and nine times. This rearrangement joins TRBV12-3 or TRBV12-4 to TRBJ2-1, with a tentative D call TRBD1 (7 bases). The CDR3 length is 12 residues. V was pared by 10 bases and J by 7 bases, with 14 bases between. CDR3 protein: CATAGQTNEQFF. In nucleotides, the CDR3 is TGTGCCACCGCGGGACAGACTAATGAGCAGTTCTTC.

J is TRBJ2-5 and V is TRBV29-1; D might be TRBD1 (5 bases). The CDR3 consists of 13 residues. Trimming shortened V by 4 bases and J by 6 bases, and 15 bases separated the two germline ends. Germline V gene sequence: CDR1 SQVTM, CDR2 ANQGSEA. DNA of the CDR3: TGCAGCGTTGTCGGACACCGAGAACAGACCCAGTACTTC. It specifies CSVVGHREQTQYF.